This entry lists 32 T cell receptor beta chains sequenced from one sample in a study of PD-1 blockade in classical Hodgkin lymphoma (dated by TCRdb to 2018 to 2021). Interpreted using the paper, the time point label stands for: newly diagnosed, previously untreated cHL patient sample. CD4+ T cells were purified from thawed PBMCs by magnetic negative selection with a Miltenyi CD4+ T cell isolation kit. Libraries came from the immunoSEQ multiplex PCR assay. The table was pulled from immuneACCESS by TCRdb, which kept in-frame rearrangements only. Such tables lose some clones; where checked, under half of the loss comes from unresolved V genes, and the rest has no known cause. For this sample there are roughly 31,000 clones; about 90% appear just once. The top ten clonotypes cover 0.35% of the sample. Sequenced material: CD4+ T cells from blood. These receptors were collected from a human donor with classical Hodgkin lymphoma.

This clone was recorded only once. This chain's CDR3 is CAISVGGPGNTIYF. DNA of the CDR3: TGTGCCATCAGTGTTGGAGGGCCTGGAAACACCATATATTTT. The V gene is TRBV10-3, the J gene TRBJ1-3, with no clear D. Germline V lookup: CDR1 ENHRY, CDR2 SYGVKD. The CDR3 is made up of 14 amino acids. V shed 4 bases and J shed 2 bases, with 9 bases lying between them.

As DNA, the CDR3 is TGTGCCAGCAGCTCAAACCAGGGGGCGACCGGGGAGCTGTTTTTT. As protein: CASSSNQGATGELFF. The rearrangement uses TRBV7-2 and TRBJ2-2; the match to TRBD1 covers 8 bases. CDR1 and CDR2 (germline): SGHTA, FQGNSA. The length of the CDR3 is 15 residues. The V and J ends lost 4 bases and 5 bases, in that order; junction bases with no gene match: 6.

This CDR3 is CASSLSVADTGELFF. The CDR3 nucleotides are TGTGCCAGCAGCTTATCAGTAGCCGACACCGGGGAGCTGTTTTTT. This sequence joins TRBV5-4 and TRBJ2-2; D not certain. Trimming removed 2 bases from V and 3 bases from J, with 11 bases in between. This CDR3 contains 15 residues. Looked up from germline, CDR1 is SGHNT and CDR2 is YYREEE (reference sequence).

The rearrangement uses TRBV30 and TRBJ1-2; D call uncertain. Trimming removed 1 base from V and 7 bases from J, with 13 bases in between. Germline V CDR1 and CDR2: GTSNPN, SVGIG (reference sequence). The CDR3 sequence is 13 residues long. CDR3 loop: CAWSEGVLSGYTF. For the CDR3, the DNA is TGTGCCTGGAGTGAGGGTGTTCTCTCTGGCTACACCTTC.

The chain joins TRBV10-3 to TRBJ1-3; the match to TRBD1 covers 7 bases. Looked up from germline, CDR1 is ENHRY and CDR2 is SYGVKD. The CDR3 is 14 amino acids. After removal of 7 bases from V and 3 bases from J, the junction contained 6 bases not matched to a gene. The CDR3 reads CAITPRQGGNTIYF. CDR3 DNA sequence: TGTGCCATCACGCCGCGACAGGGTGGAAACACCATATATTTT.

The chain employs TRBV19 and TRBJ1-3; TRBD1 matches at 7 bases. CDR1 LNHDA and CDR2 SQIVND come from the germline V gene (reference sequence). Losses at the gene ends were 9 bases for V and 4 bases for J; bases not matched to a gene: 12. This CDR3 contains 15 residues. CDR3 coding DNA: TGTGCCAGCTCTCCAACAGGGGCGGGAGGAAACACCATATATTTT. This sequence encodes CASSPTGAGGNTIYF.

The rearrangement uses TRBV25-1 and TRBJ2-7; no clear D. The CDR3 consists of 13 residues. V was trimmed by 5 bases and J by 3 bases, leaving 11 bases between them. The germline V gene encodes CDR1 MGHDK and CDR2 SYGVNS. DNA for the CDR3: TGTGCCAGCAGTAAGGCTGCAGGCTACGAGCAGTACTTC. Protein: CASSKAAGYEQYF.

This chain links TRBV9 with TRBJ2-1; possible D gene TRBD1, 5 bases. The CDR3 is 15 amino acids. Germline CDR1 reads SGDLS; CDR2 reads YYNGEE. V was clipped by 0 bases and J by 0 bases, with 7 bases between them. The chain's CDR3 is CASSVATASYNEQFF. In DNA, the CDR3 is TGTGCCAGCAGCGTAGCGACAGCCTCCTACAATGAGCAGTTCTTC.

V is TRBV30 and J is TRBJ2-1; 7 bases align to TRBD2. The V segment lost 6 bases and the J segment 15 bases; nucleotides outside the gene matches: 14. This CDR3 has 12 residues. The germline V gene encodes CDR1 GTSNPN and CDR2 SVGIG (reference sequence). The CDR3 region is CACGGGGLVLFF. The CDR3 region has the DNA TGTGCCTGTGGGGGGGGTGGACTAGTCCTGTTCTTC.

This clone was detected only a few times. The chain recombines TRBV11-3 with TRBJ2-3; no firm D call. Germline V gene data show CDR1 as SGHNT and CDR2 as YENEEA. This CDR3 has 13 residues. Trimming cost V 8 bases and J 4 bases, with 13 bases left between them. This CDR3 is CASAGDRADTQYF. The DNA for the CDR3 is TGTGCCAGCGCTGGGGATCGTGCAGATACGCAGTATTTT. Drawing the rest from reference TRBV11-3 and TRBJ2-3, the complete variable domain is EAGVVQSPRYKIIEKKQPVAFWCNPISGHNTLYWYLQNLGQGPELLIRYENEEAVDDSQLPKDRFSAERLKGVDSTLKIQPAELGDSAVYLCASAGDRADTQYFGPGTRLTVL.

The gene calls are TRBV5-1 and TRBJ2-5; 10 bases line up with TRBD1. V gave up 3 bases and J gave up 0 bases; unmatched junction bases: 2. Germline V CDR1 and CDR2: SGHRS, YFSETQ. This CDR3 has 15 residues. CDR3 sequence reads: CASSWGQGYQETQYF. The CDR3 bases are TGCGCCAGCAGCTGGGGACAGGGGTACCAAGAGACCCAGTACTTC.

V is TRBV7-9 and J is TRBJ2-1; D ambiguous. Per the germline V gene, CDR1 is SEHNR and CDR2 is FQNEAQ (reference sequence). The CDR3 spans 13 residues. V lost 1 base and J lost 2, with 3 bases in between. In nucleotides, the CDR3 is TGTGCCAGCAGCTTAGAGGCCTACAATGAGCAGTTCTTC. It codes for CASSLEAYNEQFF.

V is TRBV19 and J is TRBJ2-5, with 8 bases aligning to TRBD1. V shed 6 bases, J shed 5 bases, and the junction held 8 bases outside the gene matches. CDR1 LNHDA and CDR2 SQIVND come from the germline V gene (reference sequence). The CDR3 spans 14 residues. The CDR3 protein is CASSVSGGPETQYF. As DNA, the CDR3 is TGTGCCAGTAGCGTATCAGGGGGCCCCGAGACCCAGTACTTC.

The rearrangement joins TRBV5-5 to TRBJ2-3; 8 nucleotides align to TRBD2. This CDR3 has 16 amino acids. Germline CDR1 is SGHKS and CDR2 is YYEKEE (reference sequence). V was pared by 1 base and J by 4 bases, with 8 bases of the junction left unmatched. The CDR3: CASSLWVSGISDTQYF. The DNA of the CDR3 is TGTGCCAGCAGCTTGTGGGTTAGCGGGATTTCAGATACGCAGTATTTT. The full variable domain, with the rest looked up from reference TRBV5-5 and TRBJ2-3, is DAGVTQSPTHLIKTRGQQVTLRCSPISGHKSVSWYQQVLGQGPQFIFQYYEKEERGRGNFPDRFSARQFPNYSSELNVNALLLGDSALYLCASSLWVSGISDTQYFGPGTRLTVL.

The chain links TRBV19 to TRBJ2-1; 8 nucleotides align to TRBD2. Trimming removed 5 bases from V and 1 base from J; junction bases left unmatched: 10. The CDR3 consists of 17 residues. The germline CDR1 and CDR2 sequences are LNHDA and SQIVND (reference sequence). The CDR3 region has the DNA TGTGCCAGTAGTCCAAATCGTATAGCGGGGTCCTACAATGAGCAGTTCTTC. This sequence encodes CASSPNRIAGSYNEQFF. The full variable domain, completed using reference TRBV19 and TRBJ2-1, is DGGITQSPKYLFRKEGQNVTLSCEQNLNHDAMYWYRQDPGQGLRLIYYSQIVNDFQKGDIAEGYSVSREKKESFPLTVTSAQKNPTAFYLCASSPNRIAGSYNEQFFGPGTRLTVL.

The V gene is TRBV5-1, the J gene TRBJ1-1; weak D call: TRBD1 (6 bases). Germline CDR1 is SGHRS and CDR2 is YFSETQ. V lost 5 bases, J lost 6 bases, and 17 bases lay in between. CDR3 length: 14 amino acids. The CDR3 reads CASRPGGGRSEAFF. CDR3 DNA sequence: TGCGCCAGCAGGCCCGGGGGCGGGAGATCTGAAGCTTTCTTT.

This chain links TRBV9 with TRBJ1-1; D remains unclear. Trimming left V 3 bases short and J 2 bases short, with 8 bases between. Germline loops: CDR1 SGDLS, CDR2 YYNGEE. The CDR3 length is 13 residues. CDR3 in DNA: TGTGCCAGCAGCGAGTCTCTAAACACTGAAGCTTTCTTT. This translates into CASSESLNTEAFF.

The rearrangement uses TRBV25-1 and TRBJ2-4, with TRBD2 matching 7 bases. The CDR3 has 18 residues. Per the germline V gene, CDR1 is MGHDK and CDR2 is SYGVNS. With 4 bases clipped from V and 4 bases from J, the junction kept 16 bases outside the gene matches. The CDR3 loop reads CASSGFGGTSVSKNIQYF. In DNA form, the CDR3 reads TGTGCCAGCAGTGGATTTGGGGGAACTAGCGTTTCGAAAAACATTCAGTACTTC.

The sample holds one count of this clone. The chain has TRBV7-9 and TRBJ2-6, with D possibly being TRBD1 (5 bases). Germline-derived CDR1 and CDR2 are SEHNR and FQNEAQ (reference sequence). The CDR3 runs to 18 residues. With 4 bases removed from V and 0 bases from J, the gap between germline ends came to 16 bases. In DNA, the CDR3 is TGTGCCAGCAGCTCCACGGTGGGGCGCCTCTCTGGGGCCAACGTCCTGACTTTC. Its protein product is CASSSTVGRLSGANVLTF.

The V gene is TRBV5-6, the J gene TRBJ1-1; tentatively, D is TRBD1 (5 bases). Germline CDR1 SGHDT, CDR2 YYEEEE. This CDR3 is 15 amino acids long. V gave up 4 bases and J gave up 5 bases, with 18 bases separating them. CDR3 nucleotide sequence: TGTGCCAGCAGCACAGGTAGTCCCACAAGGACTGAAGCTTTCTTT. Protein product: CASSTGSPTRTEAFF. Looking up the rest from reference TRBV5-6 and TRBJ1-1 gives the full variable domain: DAGVTQSPTHLIKTRGQQVTLRCSPKSGHDTVSWYQQALGQGPQFIFQYYEEEERQRGNFPDRFSGHQFPNYSSELNVNALLLGDSALYLCASSTGSPTRTEAFFGQGTRLTVV.

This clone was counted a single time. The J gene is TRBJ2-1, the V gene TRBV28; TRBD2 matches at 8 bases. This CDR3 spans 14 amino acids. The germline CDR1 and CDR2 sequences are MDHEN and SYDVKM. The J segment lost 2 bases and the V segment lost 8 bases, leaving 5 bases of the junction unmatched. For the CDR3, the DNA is TGTGCCAGCCCCGGGACTAGGACCTACAATGAGCAGTTCTTC. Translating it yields CASPGTRTYNEQFF.

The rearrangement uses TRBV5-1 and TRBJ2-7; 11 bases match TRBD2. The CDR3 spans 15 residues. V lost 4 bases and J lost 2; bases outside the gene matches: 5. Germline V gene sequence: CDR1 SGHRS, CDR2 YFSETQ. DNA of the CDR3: TGCGCCAGCAGCACCCTAGCGGGAGGTGCCTACGAGCAGTACTTC. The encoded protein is CASSTLAGGAYEQYF.

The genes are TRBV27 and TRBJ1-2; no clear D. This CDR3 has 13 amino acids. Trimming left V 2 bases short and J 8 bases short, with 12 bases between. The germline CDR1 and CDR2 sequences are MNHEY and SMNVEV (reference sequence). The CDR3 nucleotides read TGTGCCAGCAGTTTAGGCGGAGACGGGGGCTACACCTTC. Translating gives CASSLGGDGGYTF.

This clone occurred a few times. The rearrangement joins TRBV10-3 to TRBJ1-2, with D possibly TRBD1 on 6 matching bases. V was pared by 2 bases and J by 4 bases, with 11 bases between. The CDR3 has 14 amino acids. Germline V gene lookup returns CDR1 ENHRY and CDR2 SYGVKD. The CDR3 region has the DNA TGTGCCATCAGTGAGAATGAGGACAGCTATGGCTACACCTTC. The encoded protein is CAISENEDSYGYTF.

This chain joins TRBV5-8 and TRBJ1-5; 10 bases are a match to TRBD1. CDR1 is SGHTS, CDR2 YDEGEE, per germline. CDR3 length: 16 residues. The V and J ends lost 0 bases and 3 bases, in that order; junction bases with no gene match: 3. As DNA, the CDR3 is TGTGCCAGCAGCTTGGGGACAGGGGGATACAATCAGCCCCAGCATTTT. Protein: CASSLGTGGYNQPQHF.

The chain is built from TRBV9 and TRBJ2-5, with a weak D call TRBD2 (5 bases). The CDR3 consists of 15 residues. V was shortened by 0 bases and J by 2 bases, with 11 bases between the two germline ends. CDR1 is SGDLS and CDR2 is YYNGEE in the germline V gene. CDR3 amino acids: CASSVGPRGQETQYF. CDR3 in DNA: TGTGCCAGCAGCGTAGGGCCTCGGGGACAAGAGACCCAGTACTTC. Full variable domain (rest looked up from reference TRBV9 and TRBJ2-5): DSGVTQTPKHLITATGQRVTLRCSPRSGDLSVYWYQQSLDQGLQFLIQYYNGEERAKGNILERFSAQQFPDLHSELNLSSLELGDSALYFCASSVGPRGQETQYFGPGTRLLVL.

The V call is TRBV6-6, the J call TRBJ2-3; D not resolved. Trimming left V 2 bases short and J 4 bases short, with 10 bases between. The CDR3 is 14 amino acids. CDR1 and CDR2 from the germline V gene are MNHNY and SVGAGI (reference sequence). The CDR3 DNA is TGTGCCAGCAGTTACGCTGAAATCCCAGATACGCAGTATTTT. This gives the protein CASSYAEIPDTQYF.

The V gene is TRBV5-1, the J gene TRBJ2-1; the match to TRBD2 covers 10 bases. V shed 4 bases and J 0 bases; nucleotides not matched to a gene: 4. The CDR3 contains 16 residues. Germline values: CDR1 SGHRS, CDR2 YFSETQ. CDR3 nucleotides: TGCGCCAGCAGCGCCCCTAGCGGGAGCTCCTACAATGAGCAGTTCTTC. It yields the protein CASSAPSGSSYNEQFF.

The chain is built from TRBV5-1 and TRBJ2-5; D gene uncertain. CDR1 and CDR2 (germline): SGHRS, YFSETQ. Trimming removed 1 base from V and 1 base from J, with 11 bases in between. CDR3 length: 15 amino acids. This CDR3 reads CASSLTPVGQETQYF. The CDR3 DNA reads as TGCGCCAGCAGCTTGACCCCGGTGGGCCAAGAGACCCAGTACTTC.

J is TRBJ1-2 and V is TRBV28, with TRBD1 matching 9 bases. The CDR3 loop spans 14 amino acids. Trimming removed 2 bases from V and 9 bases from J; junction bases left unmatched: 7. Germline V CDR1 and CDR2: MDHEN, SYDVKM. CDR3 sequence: CASSLNRGLLSYTF. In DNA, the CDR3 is TGTGCCAGCAGTTTAAACAGGGGGCTCCTCAGCTACACCTTC.

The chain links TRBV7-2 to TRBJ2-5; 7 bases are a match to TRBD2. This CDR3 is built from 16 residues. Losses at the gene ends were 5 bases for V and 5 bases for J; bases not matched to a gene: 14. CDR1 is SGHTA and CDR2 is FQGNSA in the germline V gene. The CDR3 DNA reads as TGTGCCAGCAGCGCAGTGCGGCGGGAGTTTAAGGAGACCCAGTACTTC. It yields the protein CASSAVRREFKETQYF.

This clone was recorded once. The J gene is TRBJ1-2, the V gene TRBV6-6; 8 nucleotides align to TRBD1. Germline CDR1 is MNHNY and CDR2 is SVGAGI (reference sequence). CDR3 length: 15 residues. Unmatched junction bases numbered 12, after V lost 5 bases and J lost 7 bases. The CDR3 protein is CASSRPGQEGVGYTF. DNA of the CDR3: TGTGCCAGCAGTCGACCGGGACAGGAGGGGGTTGGCTACACCTTC.